A single sample is the source of the 9 T cell receptor beta chains below, sequenced in a study of T cell changes during pregnancy in multiple sclerosis. The assay was immunoSEQ multiplex PCR, and TCRdb's table has in-frame clones only and misses some. The sample has fewer than 100,000 clones, about 93% seen once; the top ten hold just over 2.5%. The specimen was peripheral blood, collected after pregnancy. The receptors originated from a female donor in good health, enrolled as a control in a pregnancy study.

The V and J genes are TRBV7-2 and TRBJ1-2, with D possibly matching TRBD1 (6 bases). This CDR3 contains 14 residues. Looked up from germline, CDR1 is SGHTA and CDR2 is FQGNSA. V lost 5 bases and J lost 4, with 14 bases in between. The CDR3 spells CASSRPGTSYGYTF. CDR3 nucleotides: TGTGCCAGCAGCCGCCCCGGGACAAGCTATGGCTACACCTTC.

The table lists this clone with a count of one. The chain recombines TRBV7-9 with TRBJ2-1; TRBD2 agrees at 7 bases. The germline gives CDR1 SEHNR, CDR2 FQNEAQ (reference sequence). There are 15 residues in the CDR3. With V trimmed by 4 bases and J by 5 bases, 8 bases remained unmatched. The CDR3 region is CASSSEAGFHNEQFF. CDR3 in DNA: TGTGCCAGCAGCTCTGAAGCGGGATTTCACAATGAGCAGTTCTTC.

This chain links TRBV11-2 with TRBJ1-2; D possibly corresponds to TRBD1 (6 bases). The CDR3 loop spans 14 amino acids. V was shortened by 5 bases and J by 8 bases, with 18 bases between the two germline ends. Per the germline V gene, CDR1 is SGHAT and CDR2 is FQNNGV. The CDR3 reads CASSLVGGAGGYTF. Here the CDR3 DNA reads TGTGCCAGCAGCCTCGTTGGGGGGGCGGGAGGCTACACCTTC.

This chain connects TRBV7-9 to TRBJ2-1, with D maybe TRBD2 (6 bases). V lost 6 bases and J lost 4, with 16 bases in between. The CDR3 totals 15 residues. Per the germline V gene, CDR1 is SEHNR and CDR2 is FQNEAQ (reference sequence). The DNA of the CDR3 is TGTGCCAGCAGTGAACTAGGAGGGAGATACAATGAGCAGTTCTTC. Translation gives CASSELGGRYNEQFF.

The chain carries TRBV6-1 and TRBJ2-5; tentatively, D is TRBD2 (6 bases). This CDR3 is built from 15 residues. Germline assignment: CDR1 MNHNS and CDR2 SASEGT. The V end lost 1 base, the J end lost 7 bases, and 16 bases lay between the germline ends. The CDR3 loop is CASSEGGTGVGTQYF. The CDR3, as DNA: TGTGCCAGCAGTGAAGGCGGGACTGGCGTCGGGACCCAGTACTTC.

The rearrangement joins TRBV5-6 to TRBJ2-4; 7 nucleotides agree with TRBD2. J gave up 6 bases and V 0 bases, and 6 bases lay outside the gene matches. Germline-derived CDR1 and CDR2 are SGHDT and YYEEEE. CDR3 length: 15 residues. In nucleotides, the CDR3 is TGTGCCAGCAGCTTGGGTGGGGGGGGAGGAAACATTCAGTACTTC. Protein sequence: CASSLGGGGGNIQYF.

The chain employs TRBV27 and TRBJ1-2; 8 positions agree with TRBD1. This CDR3 contains 13 residues. The V gene end was trimmed by 2 bases and the J gene end by 4 bases; junction bases not matched to a gene: 0. Looked up from germline, CDR1 is MNHEY and CDR2 is SMNVEV (reference sequence). The CDR3, as DNA: TGTGCCAGCAGTTTAACAGGGGGCTATGGCTACACCTTC. Translating gives CASSLTGGYGYTF.

This clone appeared once. The chain's CDR3 is CAIRPSVNVGGYNEQFF. CDR3 DNA sequence: TGTGCCATCAGACCAAGTGTTAACGTGGGGGGCTACAATGAGCAGTTCTTC. The chain combines TRBV10-3 with TRBJ2-1; D may be TRBD2 (6 bases). Germline CDR1 is ENHRY and CDR2 is SYGVKD. The CDR3 contains 17 residues. Trimming shortened V by 6 bases and J by 3 bases, and 21 bases separated the two germline ends.

This clone was seen more than once but under ten times. The gene calls are TRBV28 and TRBJ1-5, with D possibly being TRBD1 (6 bases). This CDR3 region has 12 residues. Germline V gives CDR1 MDHEN, CDR2 SYDVKM. V shed 3 bases and J shed 11 bases, with 11 bases lying between them. The CDR3 protein is CASSFKGVAQHF. The CDR3 DNA reads as TGTGCCAGCAGTTTTAAGGGGGTAGCCCAGCATTTT.